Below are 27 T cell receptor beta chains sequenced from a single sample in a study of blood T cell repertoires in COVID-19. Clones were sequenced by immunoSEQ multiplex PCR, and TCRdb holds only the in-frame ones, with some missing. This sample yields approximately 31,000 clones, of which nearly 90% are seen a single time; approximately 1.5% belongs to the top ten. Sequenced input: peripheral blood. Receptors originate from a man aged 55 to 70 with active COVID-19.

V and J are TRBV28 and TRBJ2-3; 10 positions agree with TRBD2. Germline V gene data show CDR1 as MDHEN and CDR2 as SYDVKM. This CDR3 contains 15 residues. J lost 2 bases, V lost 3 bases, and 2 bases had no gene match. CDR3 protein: CASSFSGGITDTQYF. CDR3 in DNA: TGTGCCAGCAGTTTTAGCGGGGGGATCACAGATACGCAGTATTTT.

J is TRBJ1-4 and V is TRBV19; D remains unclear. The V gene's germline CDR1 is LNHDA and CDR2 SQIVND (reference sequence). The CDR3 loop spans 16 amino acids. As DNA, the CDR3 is TGTGCTTCCCGACGGCGCTGGGCGCCGGCTAATGAAAAACTGTTTTTT. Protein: CASRRRWAPANEKLFF.

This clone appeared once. In DNA form, the CDR3 reads TGTGCCATCAGTGCGGGACAGGCTTCCCTGGGTGGCTACACCTTC. It specifies CAISAGQASLGGYTF. The chain has TRBV10-3 and TRBJ1-2; TRBD1 matches at 8 bases. The CDR3 has 15 amino acids. V lost 4 bases, J lost 7 bases, and 11 bases stayed unmatched. The V gene's germline CDR1 is ENHRY and CDR2 SYGVKD.

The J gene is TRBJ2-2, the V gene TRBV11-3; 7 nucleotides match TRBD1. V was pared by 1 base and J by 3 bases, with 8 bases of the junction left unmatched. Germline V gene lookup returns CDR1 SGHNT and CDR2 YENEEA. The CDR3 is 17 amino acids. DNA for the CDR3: TGTGCCAGCAGCTTAGGAGAGACAGGGTTGGACACCGGGGAGCTGTTTTTT. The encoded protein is CASSLGETGLDTGELFF.

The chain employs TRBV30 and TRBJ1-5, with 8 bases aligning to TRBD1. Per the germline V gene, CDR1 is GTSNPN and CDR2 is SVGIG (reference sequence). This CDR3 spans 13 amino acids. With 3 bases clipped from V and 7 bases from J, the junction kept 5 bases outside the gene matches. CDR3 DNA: TGTGCCTGGAGCGAGACAGGGGTCCAGCCCCAGCATTTT. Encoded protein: CAWSETGVQPQHF. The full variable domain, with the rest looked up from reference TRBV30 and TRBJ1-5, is SQTIHQWPATLVQPVGSPLSLECTVEGTSNPNLYWYRQAAGRGLQLLFYSVGIGQISSEVPQNLSASRPQDRQFILSSKKLLLSDSGFYLCAWSETGVQPQHFGDGTRLSIL.

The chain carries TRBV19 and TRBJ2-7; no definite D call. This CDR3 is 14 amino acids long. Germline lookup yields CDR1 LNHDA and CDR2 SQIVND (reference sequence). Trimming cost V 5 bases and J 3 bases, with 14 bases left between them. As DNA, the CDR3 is TGTGCCAGTAGTTCTCAGTTGAATGACTACGAGCAGTACTTC. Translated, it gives CASSSQLNDYEQYF.

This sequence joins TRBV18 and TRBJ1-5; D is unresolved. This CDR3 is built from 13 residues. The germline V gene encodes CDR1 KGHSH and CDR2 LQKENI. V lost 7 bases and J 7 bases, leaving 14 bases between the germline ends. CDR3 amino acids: CASLTGVGQPQHF. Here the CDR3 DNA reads TGTGCCAGCTTAACCGGGGTTGGGCAGCCCCAGCATTTT. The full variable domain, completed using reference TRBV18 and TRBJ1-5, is NAGVMQNPRHLVRRRGQEARLRCSPMKGHSHVYWYRQLPEEGLKFMVYLQKENIIDESGMPKERFSAEFPKEGPSILRIQQVVRGDSAAYFCASLTGVGQPQHFGDGTRLSIL.

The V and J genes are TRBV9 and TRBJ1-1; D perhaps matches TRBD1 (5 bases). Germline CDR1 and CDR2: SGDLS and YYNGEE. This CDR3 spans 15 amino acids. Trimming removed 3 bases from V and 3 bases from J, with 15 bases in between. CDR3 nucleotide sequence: TGTGCCAGCAGCGCGACTCAGGGCGGGGACACTGAAGCTTTCTTT. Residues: CASSATQGGDTEAFF.

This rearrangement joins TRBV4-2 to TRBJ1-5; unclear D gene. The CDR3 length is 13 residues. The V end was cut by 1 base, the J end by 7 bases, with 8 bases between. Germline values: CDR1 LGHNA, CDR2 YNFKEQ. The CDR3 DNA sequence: TGTGCCAGCAGCCAAGGTCTATGGCAGCCCCAGCATTTT. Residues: CASSQGLWQPQHF.

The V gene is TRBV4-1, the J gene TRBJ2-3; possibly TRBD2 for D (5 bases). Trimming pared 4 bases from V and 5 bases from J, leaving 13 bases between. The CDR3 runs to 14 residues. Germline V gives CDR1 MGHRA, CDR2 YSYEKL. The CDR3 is CASSRSMREDTQYF. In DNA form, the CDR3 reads TGCGCCAGCAGCCGCAGCATGAGGGAAGATACGCAGTATTTT.

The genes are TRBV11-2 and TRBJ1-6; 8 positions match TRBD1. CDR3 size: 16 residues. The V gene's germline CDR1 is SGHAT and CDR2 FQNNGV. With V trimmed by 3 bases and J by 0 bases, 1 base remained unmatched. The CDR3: CASSFGQGSYNSPLHF. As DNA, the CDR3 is TGTGCCAGCAGCTTTGGACAGGGCTCCTATAATTCACCCCTCCACTTT.

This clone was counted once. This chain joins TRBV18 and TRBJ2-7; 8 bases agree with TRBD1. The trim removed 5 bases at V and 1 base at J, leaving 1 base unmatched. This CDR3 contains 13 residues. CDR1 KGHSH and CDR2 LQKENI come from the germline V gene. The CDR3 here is CASSGQGSYEQYF. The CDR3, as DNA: TGTGCCAGCTCAGGACAGGGTTCCTACGAGCAGTACTTC. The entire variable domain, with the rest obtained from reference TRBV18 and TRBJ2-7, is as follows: NAGVMQNPRHLVRRRGQEARLRCSPMKGHSHVYWYRQLPEEGLKFMVYLQKENIIDESGMPKERFSAEFPKEGPSILRIQQVVRGDSAAYFCASSGQGSYEQYFGPGTRLTVT.

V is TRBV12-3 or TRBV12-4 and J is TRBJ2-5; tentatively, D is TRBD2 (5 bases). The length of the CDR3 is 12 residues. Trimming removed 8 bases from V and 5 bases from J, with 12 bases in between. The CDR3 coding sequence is TGTGCCAGCGGGGAGCGTGGCGAGACCCAGTACTTC. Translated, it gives CASGERGETQYF.

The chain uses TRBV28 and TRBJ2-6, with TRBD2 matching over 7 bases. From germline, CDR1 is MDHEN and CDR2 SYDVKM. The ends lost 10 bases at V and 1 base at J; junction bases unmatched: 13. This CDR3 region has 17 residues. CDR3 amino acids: CATLSGGDFSGANVLTF. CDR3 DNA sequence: TGTGCCACCCTTAGTGGGGGGGACTTTTCTGGGGCCAACGTCCTGACTTTC.

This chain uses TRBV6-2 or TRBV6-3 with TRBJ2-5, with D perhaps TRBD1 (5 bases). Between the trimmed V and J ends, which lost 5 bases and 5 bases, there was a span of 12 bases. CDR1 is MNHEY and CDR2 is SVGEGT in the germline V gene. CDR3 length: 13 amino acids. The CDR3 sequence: CASSKQDPETQYF. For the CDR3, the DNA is TGTGCCAGCAGTAAACAGGATCCGGAGACCCAGTACTTC.

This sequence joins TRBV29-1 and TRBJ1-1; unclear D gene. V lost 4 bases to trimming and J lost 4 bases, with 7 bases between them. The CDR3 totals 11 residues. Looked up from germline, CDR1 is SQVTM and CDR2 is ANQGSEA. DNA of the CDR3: TGCAGCGTTGGCGGGAGCACTGAAGCTTTCTTT. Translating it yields CSVGGSTEAFF.

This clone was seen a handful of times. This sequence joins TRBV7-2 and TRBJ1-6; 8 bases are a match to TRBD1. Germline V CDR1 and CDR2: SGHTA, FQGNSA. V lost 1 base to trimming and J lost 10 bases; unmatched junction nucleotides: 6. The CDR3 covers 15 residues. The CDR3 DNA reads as TGTGCCAGCAGCTTAGTGGCAGGGGGCGGATCACCCCTCCACTTT. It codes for CASSLVAGGGSPLHF.

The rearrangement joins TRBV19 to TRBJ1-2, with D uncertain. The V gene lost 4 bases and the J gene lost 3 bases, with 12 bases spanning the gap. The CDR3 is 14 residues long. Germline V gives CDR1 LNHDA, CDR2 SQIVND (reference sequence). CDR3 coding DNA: TGTGCCAGTAGTAGGCTTGGAGTGGACTATGGCTACACCTTC. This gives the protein CASSRLGVDYGYTF.

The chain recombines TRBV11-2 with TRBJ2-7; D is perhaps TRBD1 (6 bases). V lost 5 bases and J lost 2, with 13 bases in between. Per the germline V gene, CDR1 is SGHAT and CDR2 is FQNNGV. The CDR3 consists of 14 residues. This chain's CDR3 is CASSQGWGPYEQYF. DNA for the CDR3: TGTGCCAGCAGCCAGGGGTGGGGGCCCTACGAGCAGTACTTC.

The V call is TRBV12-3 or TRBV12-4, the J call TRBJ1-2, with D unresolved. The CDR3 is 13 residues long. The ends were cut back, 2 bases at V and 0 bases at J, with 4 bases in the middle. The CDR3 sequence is CASSLRANYGYTF. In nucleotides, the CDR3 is TGTGCCAGCAGTTTACGGGCTAACTATGGCTACACCTTC.

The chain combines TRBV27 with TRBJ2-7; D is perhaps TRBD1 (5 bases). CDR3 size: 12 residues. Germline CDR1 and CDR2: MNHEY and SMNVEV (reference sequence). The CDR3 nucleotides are TGTGCGTCCAGGAAGGGGCCCTACGAGCAGTACTTC. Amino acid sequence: CASRKGPYEQYF.

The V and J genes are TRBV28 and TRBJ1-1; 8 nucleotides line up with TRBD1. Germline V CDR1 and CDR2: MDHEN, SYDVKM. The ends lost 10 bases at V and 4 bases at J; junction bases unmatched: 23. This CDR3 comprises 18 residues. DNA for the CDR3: TGTGCCACCAAACAATTTCTGGGAGACAGGGGAGGAAGCACTGAAGCTTTCTTT. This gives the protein CATKQFLGDRGGSTEAFF. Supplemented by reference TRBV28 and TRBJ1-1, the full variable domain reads DVKVTQSSRYLVKRTGEKVFLECVQDMDHENMFWYRQDPGLGLRLIYFSYDVKMKEKGDIPEGYSVSREKKERFSLILESASTNQTSMYLCATKQFLGDRGGSTEAFFGQGTRLTVV.

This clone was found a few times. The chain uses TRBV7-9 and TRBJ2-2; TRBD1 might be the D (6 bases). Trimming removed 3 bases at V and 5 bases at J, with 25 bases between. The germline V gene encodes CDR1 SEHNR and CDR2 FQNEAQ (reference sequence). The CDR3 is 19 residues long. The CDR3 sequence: CASSLGPFLRDNQTGELFF. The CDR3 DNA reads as TGTGCCAGCAGCTTGGGCCCCTTCTTGAGGGACAACCAAACCGGGGAGCTGTTTTTT.

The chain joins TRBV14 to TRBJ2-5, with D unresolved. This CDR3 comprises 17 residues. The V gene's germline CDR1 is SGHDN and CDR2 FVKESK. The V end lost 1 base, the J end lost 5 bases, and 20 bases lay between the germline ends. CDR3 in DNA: TGTGCCAGCAGCCAAGGAATTAGGCTCCTAGGCGTGGAGACCCAGTACTTC. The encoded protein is CASSQGIRLLGVETQYF. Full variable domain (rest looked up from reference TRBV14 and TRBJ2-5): EAGVTQFPSHSVIEKGQTVTLRCDPISGHDNLYWYRRVMGKEIKFLLHFVKESKQDESGMPNNRFLAERTGGTYSTLKVQPAELEDSGVYFCASSQGIRLLGVETQYFGPGTRLLVL.

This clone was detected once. Here the CDR3 DNA reads TGTGCCAGCAGCCCAAATCAGGTGAACTATGGCTACACCTTC. The encoded protein is CASSPNQVNYGYTF. The V and J genes are TRBV3-1 (or the pseudogene TRBV3-2) and TRBJ1-2; D is uncertain. V lost 4 bases to trimming and J lost 2 bases, with 11 bases between them. There are 14 residues in the CDR3. Germline CDR1 is LGHDT and CDR2 is YNNKEL (reference sequence).

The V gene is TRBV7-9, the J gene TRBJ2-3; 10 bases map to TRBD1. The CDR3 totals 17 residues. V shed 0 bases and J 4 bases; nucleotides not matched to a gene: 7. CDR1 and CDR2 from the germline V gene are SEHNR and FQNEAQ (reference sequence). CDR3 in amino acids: CASSLAWTGGSSDTQYF. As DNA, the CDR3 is TGTGCCAGCAGCTTAGCCTGGACAGGGGGAAGTTCAGATACGCAGTATTTT.

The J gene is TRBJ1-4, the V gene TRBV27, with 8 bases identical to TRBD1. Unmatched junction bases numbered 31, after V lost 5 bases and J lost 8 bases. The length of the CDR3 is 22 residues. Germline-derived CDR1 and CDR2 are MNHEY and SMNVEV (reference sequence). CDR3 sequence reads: CASSHANLRQGIYQGITEKLFF. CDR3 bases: TGTGCCAGCAGTCACGCAAACCTCCGACAGGGGATCTACCAGGGGATCACGGAAAAACTGTTTTTT. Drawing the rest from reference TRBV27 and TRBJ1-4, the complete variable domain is EAQVTQNPRYLITVTGKKLTVTCSQNMNHEYMSWYRQDPGLGLRQIYYSMNVEVTDKGDVPEGYKVSRKEKRNFPLILESPSPNQTSLYFCASSHANLRQGIYQGITEKLFFGSGTQLSVL.